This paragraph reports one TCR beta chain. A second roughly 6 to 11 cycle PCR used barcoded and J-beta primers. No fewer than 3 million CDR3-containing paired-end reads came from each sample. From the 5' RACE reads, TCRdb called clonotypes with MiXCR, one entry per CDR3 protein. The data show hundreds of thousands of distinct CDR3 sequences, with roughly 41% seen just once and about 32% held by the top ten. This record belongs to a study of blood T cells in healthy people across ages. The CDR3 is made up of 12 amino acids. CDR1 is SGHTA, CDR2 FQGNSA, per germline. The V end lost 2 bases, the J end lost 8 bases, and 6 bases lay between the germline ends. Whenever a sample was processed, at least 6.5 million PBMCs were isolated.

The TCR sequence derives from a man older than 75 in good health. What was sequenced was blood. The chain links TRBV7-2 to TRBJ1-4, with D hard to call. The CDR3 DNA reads TGTGCCAGCAGCTTACCACAGGAAAAACTGTTTTTT. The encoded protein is CASSLPQEKLFF.